This T cell receptor beta chain was observed in a study of blood T cell repertoires in COVID-19. On the study more broadly: Donors in the United States, Italy and Spain gave samples during acute or convalescent COVID-19.

The V end was cut by 3 bases, the J end by 2 bases, with 10 bases between. Germline lookup yields CDR1 WNHNN and CDR2 SYGVQD (reference sequence). The CDR3 runs 14 residues. Source study methods: How many nucleated cells were present was estimated from reference gene primer amplification. Clones were sequenced by immunoSEQ multiplex PCR, and TCRdb holds only the in-frame ones, with some missing. The D gene and trimming were derived from the DNA, and the V and J assignments and clone size from that table. The repertoire includes about 270,000 clones, 80% to 90% of them detected once, and around 2% sits in the top ten.

The sequencing input was PBMCs or T cells enriched from blood (not recorded which). This TCR came from a woman between 18 and 29 years old who had recovered from COVID-19. The chain is built from TRBV10-1 and TRBJ1-1, with a tentative D call TRBD1 (5 bases). In DNA form, the CDR3 reads TGCGCCAGCAGTGAAGAGCAGGGTAACACTGAAGCTTTCTTT. This gives the protein CASSEEQGNTEAFF.